This T cell receptor beta chain appears in the sequencing data of a study of T-cell memory formation after mild COVID-19. The CDR3 loop spans 16 amino acids. Germline V lookup: CDR1 LGHNA, CDR2 YSLEER. V gave up 1 base and J gave up 1 base, with 13 bases separating them. TCRdb used MiXCR to reprocess the 5' RACE reads, holding one entry per CDR3 protein. The table lists about 320,000 distinct CDR3 sequences, 14% of them singletons, with around 20% in the top ten. This clonotype turned up a few times. V gene TRBV4-3 combines with J gene TRBJ1-1; D call uncertain. The material sequenced was PBMCs or a T cell subset sorted from them (not recorded which). This receptor was taken from a man aged 18 to 35 who had mild COVID-19 (a few samples of this study predate the infection). Cell type and time point are not known. The CDR3 DNA reads TGCGCCAGCAGCCAAGGAGTGCGGGTAAGGAACACTGAAGCTTTCTTT. Protein sequence: CASSQGVRVRNTEAFF.